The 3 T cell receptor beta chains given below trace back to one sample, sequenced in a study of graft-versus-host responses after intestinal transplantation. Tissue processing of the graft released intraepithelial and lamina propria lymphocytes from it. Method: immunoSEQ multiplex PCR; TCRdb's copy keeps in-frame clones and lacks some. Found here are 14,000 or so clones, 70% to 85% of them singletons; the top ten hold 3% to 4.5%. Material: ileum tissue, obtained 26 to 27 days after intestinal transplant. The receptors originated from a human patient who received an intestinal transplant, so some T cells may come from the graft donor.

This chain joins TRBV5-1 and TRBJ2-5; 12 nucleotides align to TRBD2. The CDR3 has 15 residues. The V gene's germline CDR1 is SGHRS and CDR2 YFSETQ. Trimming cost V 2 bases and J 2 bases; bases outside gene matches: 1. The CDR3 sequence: CASSFGLAGQETQYF. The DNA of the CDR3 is TGCGCCAGCAGCTTTGGACTAGCGGGGCAAGAGACCCAGTACTTC. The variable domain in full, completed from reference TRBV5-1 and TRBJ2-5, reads KAGVTQTPRYLIKTRGQQVTLSCSPISGHRSVSWYQQTPGQGLQFLFEYFSETQRNKGNFPGRFSGRQFSNSRSEMNVSTLELGDSALYLCASSFGLAGQETQYFGPGTRLLVL.

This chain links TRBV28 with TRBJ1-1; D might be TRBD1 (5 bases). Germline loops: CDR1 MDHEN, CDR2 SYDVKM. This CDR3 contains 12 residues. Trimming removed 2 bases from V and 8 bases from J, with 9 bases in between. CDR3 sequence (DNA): TGTGCCAGCAGTTTAAGGGCAGGGGAAGCTTTCTTT. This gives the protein CASSLRAGEAFF.

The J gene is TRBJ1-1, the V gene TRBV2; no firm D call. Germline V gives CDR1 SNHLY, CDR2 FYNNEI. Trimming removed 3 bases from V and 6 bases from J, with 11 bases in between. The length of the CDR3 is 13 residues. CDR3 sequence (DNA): TGTGCCAGCAGTGACAGAGAACAGTCTGAAGCTTTCTTT. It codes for CASSDREQSEAFF.